This T cell receptor (beta chain) appears in the sequencing data of a study of blood T cell repertoires in COVID-19 (dated by TCRdb to the early 2020s). Some background on the complete study: Samples covering the acute and convalescent phases of COVID-19 were provided by collaborators in the United States, Italy and Spain. The dataset comprised deeply sampled blood TCRbeta repertoires from subjects exposed to, actively infected with, or recovered from COVID-19. The prospective study material was composed of cDNA or gDNA derived from T cells, B-cell-depleted T cells, or PBMCs. Where available, HLA class I and class II types were taken from metadata supplied by the sample provider and were not determined by assay-based typing. Samples were obtained from the ongoing ImmuneRACE study (first 160 participants) and from 1,000 to 1,500 subjects provided by 6 global collaborators. The repertoires were released in a freely available public database meant as a resource for research on the immune response to SARS-CoV-2. The sample metadata nearly always contained a de-identified subject ID, COVID-19 status, age in years and sex. General study outcomes and caveats: How much clinical and demographic metadata was included differed by source and by participant, and the metadata was provided uncurated.

A remark on this clone: Its antigen has not been determined. No base-level quality is on record; no much larger clone is a single base apart.

The CDR1 and CDR2 encoded by the germline V gene are MGHRA and YSYEKL. The trim is 1 base for V and 2 bases for J, with a gap of 12 bases between the germline ends. Including cysteine and phenylalanine, the CDR3 has 16 amino acids. The entry retains the CDR3 DNA only, 48 bases that are in frame from base 1. TCRbeta CDR3 regions were amplified from genomic DNA by means of the immunoSEQ Assay, a bias-controlled multiplex PCR. Per the source publication's procedure: The number of nucleated cells in each sample was estimated by amplification of reference gene primers within the assay. To quantify the absolute abundance of each unique TCRbeta CDR3 rearrangement, sequence reads were collapsed and filtered. Productive Simpson clonality was computed per sample as the square root of Simpson's diversity index over productive rearrangements. TCRdb re-hosts the immuneACCESS table, in-frame sequences only. Its copies lack some clones; in the studies checked, an unresolved V gene accounts for under half of them, and the cause for the rest is not known. Clone size and the V and J calls come from that table; the DNA yielded D and trimming. This sample is represented by approximately 200,000 clones; 83% of them were singletons. The ten largest clones add up to 6% to 9.5% of the sample.

Collaborating institutions collected whole blood in K2EDTA tubes following their own protocols. Collaborator samples were shipped for TCRbeta analysis as frozen whole blood, isolated PBMCs, or DNA extracted from either sample type. Rearrangement joined TRBV4-1 to TRBJ1-3; TRBD1 is a weak D gene call, 5 bases matching. The sequenced material came from peripheral blood. The receptor was derived from a woman aged 45-65 years with acute or convalescent COVID-19. CDR3 region: CASSQVSSGPGNTIYF. The nucleotide sequence is given as TGCGCCAGCAGCCAAGTTTCCTCAGGGCCTGGAAACACCATATATTTT.